The 26 T cell receptor beta chains below all came from one sample that was sequenced in a study of glioma-infiltrating T cells. The iRepertoire nested amplicon-rescue multiplex PCR amplified TCR alpha and beta CDR3s from RNA. TCRdb used MiXCR to reprocess the multiplex PCR reads, holding one entry per CDR3 protein. The repertoire holds more than 85,000 distinct CDR3 sequences, 25% to 30% seen once, with 35% in the top ten. The sequenced material came from glioma tissue, nonneoplastic brain tissue, or PBMCs (not recorded which). These receptor sequences come from a human donor with low-grade glioma or glioblastoma, undergoing nonglioma brain surgery, or in good health (not recorded which).

This clonotype was seen only a few times. This chain connects TRBV29-1 to TRBJ2-3; D call uncertain. Germline values: CDR1 SQVTM, CDR2 ANQGSEA. This CDR3 is built from 14 residues. V gave up 4 bases and J gave up 2 bases, with 13 bases separating them. CDR3 nucleotides: TGCAGCGTTGTCCTAATACGGATCACAGATACGCAGTATTTT. This translates into CSVVLIRITDTQYF.

V is TRBV4-1 and J is TRBJ1-3; TRBD1 matches 7 bases. The CDR3 consists of 15 residues. The trim removed 1 base at V and 4 bases at J, leaving 4 bases unmatched. The germline gives CDR1 MGHRA, CDR2 YSYEKL. The CDR3: CASSQGGQVGNTIYF. For the CDR3, the DNA is TGCGCCAGCAGCCAAGGCGGACAGGTGGGAAACACCATATATTTT.

In this sample, this clonotype turned up many times. This chain uses TRBV18 with TRBJ2-5; 7 nucleotides line up with TRBD1. The length of the CDR3 is 16 residues. CDR1 and CDR2 (germline): KGHSH, LQKENI. V was clipped by 2 bases and J by 2 bases; unmatched bases: 8. CDR3 DNA: TGTGCCAGCTCACCATTTCCGGGACAGCTACAAGAGACCCAGTACTTC. It yields the protein CASSPFPGQLQETQYF. The entire variable domain, with the rest obtained from reference TRBV18 and TRBJ2-5, is as follows: NAGVMQNPRHLVRRRGQEARLRCSPMKGHSHVYWYRQLPEEGLKFMVYLQKENIIDESGMPKERFSAEFPKEGPSILRIQQVVRGDSAAYFCASSPFPGQLQETQYFGPGTRLLVL.

Of note for this clonotype: With a much larger clone just one base away, this may be a read error. The rearrangement joins TRBV5-1 to TRBJ1-5, with unresolved D. Looked up from germline, CDR1 is SGHRS and CDR2 is YFSETQ. This CDR3 is built from 13 residues. The CDR3 region has the DNA TGCGCCAGCAGCTCCGATAGCAATGAGCCCCAGCATTTT. Amino acids: CASSSDSNEPQHF.

This clonotype has at least ten counts. The genes are TRBV24-1 and TRBJ2-1; maybe TRBD1 (6 bases). Germline V gene lookup returns CDR1 KGHDR and CDR2 SFDVKD. This CDR3 is 18 amino acids long. The V end lost 1 base, the J end lost 7 bases, and 22 bases lay between the germline ends. CDR3 amino acids: CATSDFGLTGKFKNEQFF. Written as DNA, the CDR3 is TGTGCCACCAGTGATTTCGGCCTTACAGGGAAGTTTAAGAATGAGCAGTTCTTC.

As concerns this clonotype: One base away lies a much larger clone, so this may be a sequencing read error. The chain combines TRBV6-1 with TRBJ1-1; the D is unclear. V lost 6 bases and J 4 bases, leaving 18 bases between the germline ends. This CDR3 is built from 15 residues. The germline CDR1 and CDR2 sequences are MNHNS and SASEGT. The CDR3 region is CASSREEGGSTEAFF. The CDR3 DNA follows: TGTGCCAGCAGCCGGGAGGAGGGCGGGAGCACTGAAGCTTTCTTT.

The rearrangement uses TRBV29-1 and TRBJ1-5; TRBD1 aligns across 7 bases. The germline V gene encodes CDR1 SQVTM and CDR2 ANQGSEA. The CDR3 sequence is 12 residues long. V lost 4 bases and J lost 8; bases outside the gene matches: 5. In DNA form, the CDR3 reads TGCAGCGTTGGACAGGGCACTAAGCCCCAGCATTTT. It yields the protein CSVGQGTKPQHF.

The table lists this clonotype with many counts. The rearrangement joins TRBV2 to TRBJ1-5, with a possible D match to TRBD1 (6 bases). V lost 7 bases to trimming and J lost 6 bases, with 19 bases between them. The CDR3 is 15 amino acids. Germline lookup yields CDR1 SNHLY and CDR2 FYNNEI. The CDR3 sequence: CASTRGAGEGQPQHF. The CDR3 nucleotides read TGTGCCAGCACTAGGGGGGCAGGGGAAGGTCAGCCCCAGCATTTT.

To note about this clonotype: The junction does not match germline at one end; this may be a read error. The V and J genes are TRBV9 and TRBJ1-2; D unresolved. The CDR3 extends over 15 amino acids. Germline-derived CDR1 and CDR2 are SGDLS and YYNGEE. CDR3 DNA sequence: TGTGCCGGCAGCCCTGAGCCACGAGATTTCTATGGCTACACCTTC. This encodes CAGSPEPRDFYGYTF.

The rearrangement uses TRBV11-1 and TRBJ2-5; weak D call: TRBD1 (7 bases). The CDR3 is made up of 14 amino acids. CDR1 is SGHAT and CDR2 is FQDESV in the germline V gene (reference sequence). With 4 bases removed from V and 2 bases from J, the gap between germline ends came to 11 bases. The CDR3 loop reads CASSYRGGQETQYF. DNA of the CDR3: TGTGCCAGCAGCTACAGGGGAGGACAAGAGACCCAGTACTTC.

Only a few counts were recorded for this clonotype. A much larger clone is a single base away; this may be a read error. The gene calls are TRBV2 and TRBJ1-1, with D unclear. The CDR3 has 16 residues. From germline, CDR1 is SNHLY and CDR2 FYNNEI. Deletions cut 6 bases from V and 8 bases from J, with 25 bases between. Written as DNA, the CDR3 is TGTGCCAGCAGGCCTTTACCGGGCCAAGTAAAGGCAGAAGCTTTCTTT. Amino acid sequence: CASRPLPGQVKAEAFF.

Remarks on this clonotype: Possible read error: a much larger clone is one base away. The rearrangement links TRBV20-1 to TRBJ1-1, with D tentatively TRBD1 (6 bases). The CDR3 contains 13 residues. The germline V gene encodes CDR1 DFQATT and CDR2 SNEGSKA (reference sequence). Written as DNA, the CDR3 is TGCGGTGCTAGAGATGTAGGGGGGACTGAAGCTTTCTTT. As protein: CGARDVGGTEAFF.

About this clonotype itself: A much larger clone differs by one base, so this may be a read error. The chain joins TRBV12-3 or TRBV12-4 to TRBJ1-4, with D possibly being TRBD1 (6 bases). Trimming removed 3 bases at V and 5 bases at J, with 7 bases between. The CDR3 is 13 residues long. The CDR3, as DNA: TGTGCCAGCAGTTTGGGGGCAAATGAAAAACTGTTTTTT. It is translated as CASSLGANEKLFF.

This clonotype showed up many times. The V and J genes are TRBV7-2 and TRBJ2-1, with 11 bases matching TRBD2. J gave up 4 bases and V 2 bases, and 4 bases lay outside the gene matches. This CDR3 comprises 16 residues. The germline V gene has CDR1 SGHTA and CDR2 FQGNSA. The CDR3 is CASSLQGLAAYNEQFF. The CDR3 DNA is TGTGCCAGCAGCTTACAGGGACTAGCGGCTTACAATGAGCAGTTCTTC.

Details on this clonotype: A read error may explain this, as a much larger clone is one base away. The V call is TRBV12-3 or TRBV12-4, the J call TRBJ1-5; D perhaps matches TRBD1 (5 bases). CDR3 length equals 14 residues. Trimming pared 9 bases from V and 0 bases from J, leaving 12 bases between. The CDR3 bases are TGTGCCAGATGGGGGGGATATAGCAATCAGCCCCAGCATTTT. It is translated as CARWGGYSNQPQHF.

This clonotype was recorded many times. This CDR3 is CASSYLGQGNTEAFF. CDR3 bases: TGTGCCAGCAGTTATCTCGGACAGGGGAACACTGAAGCTTTCTTT. This sequence joins TRBV6-2 or TRBV6-3 and TRBJ1-1, with TRBD1 matching over 8 bases. CDR1 and CDR2 (germline): MNHEY, SVGEGT. This CDR3 is 15 amino acids long. The V and J ends lost 3 bases and 1 base, in that order; junction bases with no gene match: 4.

This clonotype was seen ten or more times. V gene TRBV4-3 combines with J gene TRBJ2-3, with TRBD2 matching over 9 bases. CDR1 is LGHNA and CDR2 is YSLEER in the germline V gene. Trimming removed 4 bases from V and 2 bases from J; junction bases left unmatched: 7. This CDR3 has 16 residues. CDR3 sequence reads: CASSLSGTSLTDTQYF. DNA of the CDR3: TGCGCCAGCAGCCTCTCCGGGACTAGCCTCACAGATACGCAGTATTTT.

This clonotype was seen at least ten times. The chain couples TRBV6-1 to TRBJ2-7; 9 bases align to TRBD1. The junction had 3 bases not matched to a gene; V was cut back by 7 bases and J by 2 bases. The length of the CDR3 is 13 residues. Germline V lookup: CDR1 MNHNS, CDR2 SASEGT. This CDR3 reads CASNGQGPYEQYF. As DNA, the CDR3 is TGTGCCAGCAATGGACAGGGGCCCTACGAGCAGTACTTC.

On this clonotype itself: A junction end diverges from the germline sequence, so it may reflect a read error. V usage is TRBV5-1 and J usage is TRBJ1-4; D unresolved. CDR3 size: 13 residues. Germline values: CDR1 SGHRS, CDR2 YFSETQ. The CDR3 DNA reads TGCGCCAGCAGCTTGGGAAGTAATGAAAAACTGCTTTTT. Protein: CASSLGSNEKLLF.

Of note for this clonotype: At one boundary the junction diverges from the germline segment, which might be a read error. This chain links TRBV14 with TRBJ2-1; the match to TRBD1 covers 9 bases. The CDR3 loop spans 17 amino acids. The germline gives CDR1 SGHDN, CDR2 FVKESK. CDR3 sequence (DNA): TGTCCCAGCAGCCAACTACCGGGACAGGGTTACTACAATGAGCAGTTCTTC. Translation gives CPSSQLPGQGYYNEQFF.

For this clonotype: A much larger clone sits a single nucleotide away, making a read error possible. This chain connects TRBV7-3 to TRBJ1-1; 9 bases map to TRBD1. This CDR3 has 13 residues. From germline, CDR1 is SGHTA and CDR2 FQGTGA. J was trimmed by 9 bases and V by 2 bases; bases with no gene match: 4. The CDR3 spells CASSLQDRGQAFF. In nucleotides, the CDR3 is TGTGCCAGCAGCTTACAGGACAGGGGTCAAGCTTTCTTT. Supplemented by reference TRBV7-3 and TRBJ1-1, the full variable domain reads GAGVSQTPSNKVTEKGKYVELRCDPISGHTALYWYRQSLGQGPEFLIYFQGTGAADDSGLPNDRFFAVRPEGSVSTLKIQRTERGDSAVYLCASSLQDRGQAFFGQGTRLTVV.

There are many counts of this clonotype. CDR3 sequence reads: CASSVQGGQPQHF. The CDR3 nucleotides read TGTGCCAGCAGTGTTCAGGGGGGTCAGCCCCAGCATTTT. The rearrangement uses TRBV6-4 and TRBJ1-5, with TRBD1 matching over 7 bases. V lost 4 bases to trimming and J lost 6 bases; unmatched junction nucleotides: 3. Looked up from germline, CDR1 is MRHNA and CDR2 is SNTAGT. This CDR3 comprises 13 residues.

This clonotype occurred many times. The chain recombines TRBV7-2 with TRBJ2-1; D unclear. CDR1 SGHTA and CDR2 FQGNSA come from the germline V gene. The CDR3 runs 12 residues. Trimming shortened V by 1 base and J by 3 bases, and 1 base separated the two germline ends. The CDR3 reads CASSLVYNEQFF. The CDR3 DNA reads as TGTGCCAGCAGCTTAGTCTACAATGAGCAGTTCTTC.

As regards this clonotype: With a much larger clone just one base away, this may be a read error. The chain carries TRBV6-2 or TRBV6-3 and TRBJ2-4, with 7 bases lining up with TRBD1. Germline CDR1 is MNHEY and CDR2 is SVGEGT. The CDR3 covers 16 residues. The CDR3 bases are TGTGCCAGCGGTTACCAGGCCGAGGGGGCGAAAAACATTCAGTACTTC. Residues: CASGYQAEGAKNIQYF.

This clonotype was observed a handful of times. The chain uses TRBV9 and TRBJ2-3; 8 nucleotides agree with TRBD2. V shed 1 base, J shed 3 bases, and the junction held 4 bases outside the gene matches. Germline V gene data show CDR1 as SGDLS and CDR2 as YYNGEE. The CDR3 has 15 residues. CDR3 region: CASSVSGSSTDTQYF. In DNA, the CDR3 is TGTGCCAGCAGCGTAAGCGGGAGTTCGACAGATACGCAGTATTTT.

In this sample, this clonotype turned up many times. This chain uses TRBV7-2 with TRBJ2-4; tentative D call: TRBD2 (5 bases). The CDR3 extends over 15 amino acids. Per the germline V gene, CDR1 is SGHTA and CDR2 is FQGNSA. The germline V and J ends were trimmed by 3 bases and 0 bases, with 9 bases remaining between them. The CDR3 loop reads CASSFSGIAKNIQYF. CDR3 in DNA: TGTGCCAGCAGCTTCAGCGGCATAGCCAAAAACATTCAGTACTTC.